The 14 T cell receptor beta chains below all came from one sample that was sequenced in a study of response to subunit inactivated influenza vaccine. MiXCR, applied by TCRdb to the RT-PCR reads, yields one record per CDR3 protein. This table has roughly 710,000 distinct CDR3 sequences, about 14% appearing once. The starting material was PBMCs from blood, obtained 14 to 15 days before vaccination. All receptors come from a man aged 50 to 59 who received an inactivated influenza vaccine.

The chain carries TRBV6-2 or TRBV6-3 and TRBJ2-7, with 8 positions matching TRBD2. The CDR3 is 15 amino acids. The J segment lost 1 base and the V segment lost 2 bases, leaving 4 bases of the junction unmatched. The germline V gene encodes CDR1 MNHEY and CDR2 SVGEGT. Here the CDR3 reads CASSYGTRASYEQYF. The CDR3 DNA reads TGTGCCAGCAGTTACGGGACTAGGGCATCCTACGAGCAGTACTTC.

The rearrangement joins TRBV11-1 to TRBJ2-3; 10 bases fit TRBD2. V lost 8 bases and J lost 2; bases outside the gene matches: 10. Germline assignment: CDR1 SGHAT and CDR2 FQDESV (reference sequence). The CDR3 runs 16 residues. The DNA of the CDR3 is TGTGCCAGCTCCGGGGGAACTAGCGGGACCACAGATACGCAGTATTTT. Its protein product is CASSGGTSGTTDTQYF.

The chain has TRBV6-1 and TRBJ2-7; 9 nucleotides align to TRBD1. Germline CDR1 is MNHNS and CDR2 is SASEGT. V shed 7 bases and J 3 bases; nucleotides not matched to a gene: 13. This CDR3 has 16 amino acids. CDR3 protein: CASIQQGASLNYEQYF. The CDR3 coding sequence is TGTGCCAGCATCCAACAGGGGGCGAGCTTAAACTACGAGCAGTACTTC.

This clonotype was seen ten or more times. V and J are TRBV12-3 or TRBV12-4 and TRBJ2-7, with TRBD1 matching over 7 bases. J gave up 1 base and V 5 bases, and 2 bases lay outside the gene matches. The CDR3 has 13 amino acids. CDR3 nucleotide sequence: TGTGCCAGCAGTCGCAGGGGGTCCTACGAGCAGTACTTC. The encoded protein is CASSRRGSYEQYF.

This clonotype was seen only a few times. The V call is TRBV20-1, the J call TRBJ2-3; D is ambiguous. This CDR3 comprises 14 residues. Trimming removed 5 bases from V and 1 base from J, with 13 bases in between. The V gene's germline CDR1 is DFQATT and CDR2 SNEGSKA (reference sequence). CDR3 nucleotides: TGCAGTGCTCGCCCTAGGGATCGCACAGATACGCAGTATTTT. This codes for CSARPRDRTDTQYF.

This clonotype occurred a few times. The chain employs TRBV18 and TRBJ1-1; TRBD1 aligns across 8 bases. The junction had 4 bases not matched to a gene; V was cut back by 3 bases and J by 1 base. CDR3 length equals 15 residues. Per the germline V gene, CDR1 is KGHSH and CDR2 is LQKENI. In DNA form, the CDR3 reads TGTGCCAGCTCACCCTGGACAGGGCCGAACACTGAAGCTTTCTTT. Amino acids: CASSPWTGPNTEAFF.

The gene calls are TRBV30 and TRBJ1-6; TRBD1 is a possible D gene (5 bases). The germline CDR1 and CDR2 sequences are GTSNPN and SVGIG (reference sequence). V lost 2 bases, J lost 6 bases, and 8 bases lay in between. The CDR3 extends over 13 amino acids. The CDR3 is CAWSPGPNSPLHF. CDR3 nucleotide sequence: TGTGCCTGGAGTCCGGGGCCTAATTCACCCCTCCACTTT.

This clonotype has more than one count but fewer than ten. The rearrangement links TRBV20-1 to TRBJ1-6, with D perhaps matching TRBD1 (6 bases). The V gene's germline CDR1 is DFQATT and CDR2 SNEGSKA (reference sequence). The CDR3 is 15 residues long. Trimming shortened V by 1 base and J by 4 bases, and 11 bases separated the two germline ends. CDR3 sequence: CSARVAGAYNSPLHF. The CDR3 coding sequence is TGCAGTGCTAGAGTGGCGGGGGCATATAATTCACCCCTCCACTTT.

This chain uses TRBV20-1 with TRBJ2-5, with 9 bases matching TRBD1. CDR3 size: 13 residues. Unmatched junction bases numbered 5, after V lost 6 bases and J lost 3 bases. Per germline, CDR1 DFQATT and CDR2 SNEGSKA (reference sequence). DNA for the CDR3: TGCAGTGCCGTTGGGACAGGGAAAGAGACCCAGTACTTC. This sequence encodes CSAVGTGKETQYF.

Ten or more counts support this clonotype. The chain is built from TRBV4-3 and TRBJ2-7; tentative D call: TRBD2 (5 bases). This CDR3 region has 15 residues. Between the trimmed V and J ends, which lost 2 bases and 0 bases, there was a span of 11 bases. Germline V CDR1 and CDR2: LGHNA, YSLEER. CDR3 nucleotides: TGCGCCAGCAGCCAAATAAGCGGATCCTCCTACGAGCAGTACTTC. It specifies CASSQISGSSYEQYF.

This clonotype showed up many times. The V gene is TRBV5-1, the J gene TRBJ2-1; 9 nucleotides line up with TRBD1. Germline V gene sequence: CDR1 SGHRS, CDR2 YFSETQ. V trimming: 2 bases; J trimming: 4 bases; junction bases outside the gene matches: 7. CDR3 size: 16 residues. The CDR3 here is CASSFTPGQGYNEQFF. The CDR3 DNA sequence: TGCGCCAGCAGCTTTACTCCGGGACAGGGATACAATGAGCAGTTCTTC.

The chain links TRBV9 to TRBJ2-3; D ambiguous. CDR1 and CDR2 (germline): SGDLS, YYNGEE. Trimming stripped 4 bases from V and 1 base from J, with 13 bases between. CDR3 size: 15 residues. The CDR3 region has the DNA TGTGCCAGCAGCCCTCTTAGCCGTGGCACAGATACGCAGTATTTT. This translates into CASSPLSRGTDTQYF.

This clonotype occurred a few times. V and J are TRBV20-1 and TRBJ1-1, with D uncertain. V was pared by 5 bases and J by 1 base, with 11 bases between. Looked up from germline, CDR1 is DFQATT and CDR2 is SNEGSKA (reference sequence). This CDR3 region has 13 residues. CDR3 bases: TGCAGTGCTTCTGGCAGCCAGAACACTGAAGCTTTCTTT. Protein: CSASGSQNTEAFF.

This clonotype was seen ten or more times. V is TRBV12-3 or TRBV12-4 and J is TRBJ1-1; D gene ambiguous. The CDR3 extends over 13 amino acids. V shed 5 bases and J shed 4 bases, with 11 bases lying between them. The DNA of the CDR3 is TGTGCCAGCAGTCCTGGGTGGGCCACTGAAGCTTTCTTT. Amino acids: CASSPGWATEAFF.